This T cell receptor (beta chain) was identified during a study of blood T cell repertoires in COVID-19. Study summary: Whether acute or convalescent, the COVID-19 samples came from the United States, Italy and Spain.

Authors' processing steps: Amplifying reference gene primers gave estimates of nucleated cell counts. The table came from immunoSEQ multiplex PCR; TCRdb's copy has only in-frame clones and leaves some out. The DNA gave D and trimming, while V, J and clone size come from that table. The repertoire holds around 180,000 clones, with more than 75% as singletons. In germline, CDR1 is SQVTM, CDR2 ANQGSEA. The V end lost 5 bases, the J end lost 3 bases, and 13 bases lay between the germline ends. This CDR3 contains 13 residues. The source of this sequence is a human donor in a cohort sampled during active COVID-19. The chain is built from TRBV29-1 and TRBJ1-2; no reliable D call. Sequenced input: peripheral blood. The CDR3: CSVLRRTDYGYTF. In DNA form, the CDR3 reads TGCAGCGTTTTAAGGAGGACGGACTATGGCTACACCTTC.